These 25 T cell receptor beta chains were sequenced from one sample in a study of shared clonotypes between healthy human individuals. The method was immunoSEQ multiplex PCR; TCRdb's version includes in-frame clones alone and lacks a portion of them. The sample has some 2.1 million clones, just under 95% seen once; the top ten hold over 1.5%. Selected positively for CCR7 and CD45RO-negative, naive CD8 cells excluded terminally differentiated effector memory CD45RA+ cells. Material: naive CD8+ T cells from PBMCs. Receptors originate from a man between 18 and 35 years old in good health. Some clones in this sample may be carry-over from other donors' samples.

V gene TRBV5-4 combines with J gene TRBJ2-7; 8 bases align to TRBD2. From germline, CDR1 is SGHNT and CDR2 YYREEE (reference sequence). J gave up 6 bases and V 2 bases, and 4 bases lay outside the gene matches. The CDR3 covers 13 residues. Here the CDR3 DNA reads TGTGCCAGCAGCTTCGGGGGGGTATCCGAGCAGTACTTC. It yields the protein CASSFGGVSEQYF.

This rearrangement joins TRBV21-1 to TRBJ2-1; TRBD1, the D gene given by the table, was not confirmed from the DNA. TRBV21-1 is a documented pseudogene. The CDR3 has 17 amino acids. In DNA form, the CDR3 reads TGTGCCAGCAGCAAAGTGGGCAGGCTAAGCTCCTACAATGAGCAGTTCTTC. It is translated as CASSKVGRLSSYNEQFF.

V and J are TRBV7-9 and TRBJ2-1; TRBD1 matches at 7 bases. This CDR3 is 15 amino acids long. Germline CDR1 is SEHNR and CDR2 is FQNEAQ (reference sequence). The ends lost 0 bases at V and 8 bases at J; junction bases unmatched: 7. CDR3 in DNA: TGTGCCAGCAGCTTAGCTCCAGGGGGATTCCATGAGCAGTTCTTC. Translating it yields CASSLAPGGFHEQFF.

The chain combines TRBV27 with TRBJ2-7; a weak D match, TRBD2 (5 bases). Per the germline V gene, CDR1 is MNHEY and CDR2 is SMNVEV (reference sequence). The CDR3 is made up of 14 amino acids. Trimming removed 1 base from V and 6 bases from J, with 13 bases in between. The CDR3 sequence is CASSLFPYGLEQYF. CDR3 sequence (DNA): TGTGCCAGCAGTTTATTCCCATATGGACTCGAGCAGTACTTC.

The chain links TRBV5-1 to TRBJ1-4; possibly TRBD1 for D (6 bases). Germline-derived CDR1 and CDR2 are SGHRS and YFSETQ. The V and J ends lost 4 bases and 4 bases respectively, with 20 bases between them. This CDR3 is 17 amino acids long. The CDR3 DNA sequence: TGCGCCAGCAGCGTTAGACAGGTATCGACCCTTAATGAAAAACTGTTTTTT. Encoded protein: CASSVRQVSTLNEKLFF.

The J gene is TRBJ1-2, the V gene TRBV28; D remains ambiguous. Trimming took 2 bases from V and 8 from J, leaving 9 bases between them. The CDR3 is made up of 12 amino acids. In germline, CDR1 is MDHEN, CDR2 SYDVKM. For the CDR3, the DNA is TGTGCCAGCAGTTTAGCCTTAGAAGGCTACACCTTC. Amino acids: CASSLALEGYTF.

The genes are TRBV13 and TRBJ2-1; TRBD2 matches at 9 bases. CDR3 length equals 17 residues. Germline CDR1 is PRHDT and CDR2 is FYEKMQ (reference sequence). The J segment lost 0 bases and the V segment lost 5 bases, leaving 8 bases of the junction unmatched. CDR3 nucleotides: TGTGCCAGCAGCACGTGGACTAGCGCTTTCTCCTACAATGAGCAGTTCTTC. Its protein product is CASSTWTSAFSYNEQFF.

CDR3 region: CASSPLRSNEQYF. In DNA, the CDR3 is TGTGCCAGCAGCCCTCTAAGGTCCAACGAGCAGTACTTC. J is TRBJ2-7 and V is TRBV7-2; no definite D call. CDR3 length equals 13 residues. Trimming removed 5 bases from V and 5 bases from J, with 13 bases in between. CDR1 is SGHTA, CDR2 FQGNSA, per germline.

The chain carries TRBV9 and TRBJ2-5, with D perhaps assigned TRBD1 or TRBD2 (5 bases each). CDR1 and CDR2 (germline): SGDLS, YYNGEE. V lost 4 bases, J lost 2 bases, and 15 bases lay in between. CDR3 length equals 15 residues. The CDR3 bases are TGTGCCAGCAGCCCAAAGGGCAGGGAGCAAGAGACCCAGTACTTC. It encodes CASSPKGREQETQYF.

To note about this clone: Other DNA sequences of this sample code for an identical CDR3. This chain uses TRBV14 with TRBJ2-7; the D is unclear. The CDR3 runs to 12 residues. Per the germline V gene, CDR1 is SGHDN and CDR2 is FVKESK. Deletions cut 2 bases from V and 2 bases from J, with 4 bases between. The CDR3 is CASSQRTYEQYF. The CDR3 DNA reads TGTGCCAGCAGCCAACGCACCTACGAGCAGTACTTC.

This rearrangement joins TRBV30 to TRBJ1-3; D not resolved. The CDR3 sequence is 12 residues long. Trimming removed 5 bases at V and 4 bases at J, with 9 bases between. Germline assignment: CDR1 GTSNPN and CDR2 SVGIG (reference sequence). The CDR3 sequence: CAWSSVGNTIYF. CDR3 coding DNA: TGTGCCTGGTCCTCTGTCGGAAACACCATATATTTT. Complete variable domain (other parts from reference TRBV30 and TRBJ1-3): SQTIHQWPATLVQPVGSPLSLECTVEGTSNPNLYWYRQAAGRGLQLLFYSVGIGQISSEVPQNLSASRPQDRQFILSSKKLLLSDSGFYLCAWSSVGNTIYFGEGSWLTVV.

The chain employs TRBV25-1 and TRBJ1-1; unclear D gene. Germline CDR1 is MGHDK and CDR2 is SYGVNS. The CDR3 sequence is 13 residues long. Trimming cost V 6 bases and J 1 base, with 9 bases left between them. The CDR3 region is CASSLKENTEAFF. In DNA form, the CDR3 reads TGTGCCAGCAGCCTAAAGGAGAACACTGAAGCTTTCTTT.

The CDR3 loop is CASSDGYSTGELFF. Here the CDR3 DNA reads TGTGCCAGCAGCGATGGCTACAGCACCGGGGAGCTGTTTTTT. The chain carries TRBV11-3 and TRBJ2-2; D not resolved. The germline CDR1 and CDR2 sequences are SGHNT and YENEEA. This CDR3 is built from 14 residues. V was trimmed by 5 bases and J by 4 bases, leaving 11 bases between them.

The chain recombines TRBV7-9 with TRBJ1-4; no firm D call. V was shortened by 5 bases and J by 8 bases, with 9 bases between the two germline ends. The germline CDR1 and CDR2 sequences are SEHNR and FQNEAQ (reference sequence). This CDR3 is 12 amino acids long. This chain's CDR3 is CASSLPQEKLFF. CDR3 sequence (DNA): TGTGCCAGCAGCCTCCCCCAGGAAAAACTGTTTTTT.

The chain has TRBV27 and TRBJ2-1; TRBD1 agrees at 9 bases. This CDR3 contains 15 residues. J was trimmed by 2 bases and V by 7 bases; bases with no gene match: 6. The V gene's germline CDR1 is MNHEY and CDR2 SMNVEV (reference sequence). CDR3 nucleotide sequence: TGTGCCAGCACAAGCCGACAGGGGGCCTACAATGAGCAGTTCTTC. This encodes CASTSRQGAYNEQFF.

CDR3 nucleotide sequence: TGCGCCAGCCAGGGGTGGGAGACCAAAAACATTCAGTACTTC. Residues: CASQGWETKNIQYF. The chain carries TRBV10-2 and TRBJ2-4; tentatively, D is TRBD1 (6 bases). CDR3 length: 14 residues. V was trimmed by 8 bases and J by 2 bases, leaving 13 bases between them. Germline CDR1 is WSHSY and CDR2 is SAAADI.

CDR3 nucleotide sequence: TGTGCCAGCTCTACCCTGGACAGGGGAAGTAAAGATACGCAGTATTTT. Its protein is CASSTLDRGSKDTQYF. The chain couples TRBV27 to TRBJ2-3; 9 bases align to TRBD1. CDR1 is MNHEY, CDR2 SMNVEV, per germline (reference sequence). The CDR3 spans 16 residues. The V segment lost 8 bases and the J segment 5 bases; nucleotides outside the gene matches: 14.

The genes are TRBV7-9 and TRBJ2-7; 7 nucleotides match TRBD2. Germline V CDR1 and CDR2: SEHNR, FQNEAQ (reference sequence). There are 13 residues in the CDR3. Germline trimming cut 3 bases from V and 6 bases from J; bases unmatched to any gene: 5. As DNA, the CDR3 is TGTGCCAGCAGCTTCGGGGACTATCGCGAGCAGTACTTC. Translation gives CASSFGDYREQYF. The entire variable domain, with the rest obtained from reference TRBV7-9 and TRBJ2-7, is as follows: DTGVSQNPRHKITKRGQNVTFRCDPISEHNRLYWYRQTLGQGPEFLTYFQNEAQLEKSRLLSDRFSAERPKGSFSTLEIQRTEQGDSAMYLCASSFGDYREQYFGPGTRLTVT.

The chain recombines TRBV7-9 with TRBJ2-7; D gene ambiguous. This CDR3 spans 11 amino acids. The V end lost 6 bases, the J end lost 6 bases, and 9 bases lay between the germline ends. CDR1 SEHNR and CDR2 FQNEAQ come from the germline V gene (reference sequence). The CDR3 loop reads CASSRNPEQYF. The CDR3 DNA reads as TGTGCCAGCAGTAGGAATCCCGAGCAGTACTTC.

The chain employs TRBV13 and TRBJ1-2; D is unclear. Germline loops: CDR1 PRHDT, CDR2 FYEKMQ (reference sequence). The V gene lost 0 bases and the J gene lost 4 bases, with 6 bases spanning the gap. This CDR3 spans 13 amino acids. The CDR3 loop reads CASSLGLSYGYTF. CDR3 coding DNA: TGTGCCAGCAGCTTAGGCCTCAGCTATGGCTACACCTTC.

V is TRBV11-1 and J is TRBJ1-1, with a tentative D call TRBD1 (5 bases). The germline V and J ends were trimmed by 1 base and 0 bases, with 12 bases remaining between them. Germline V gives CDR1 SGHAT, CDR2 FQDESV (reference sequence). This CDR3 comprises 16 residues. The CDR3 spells CASSLEGKELNTEAFF. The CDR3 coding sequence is TGTGCCAGCAGCTTAGAGGGGAAGGAATTGAACACTGAAGCTTTCTTT.

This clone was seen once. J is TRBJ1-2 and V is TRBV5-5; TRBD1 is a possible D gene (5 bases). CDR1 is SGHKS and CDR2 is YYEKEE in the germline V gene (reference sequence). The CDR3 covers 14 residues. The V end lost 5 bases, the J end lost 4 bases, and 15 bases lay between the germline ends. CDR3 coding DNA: TGTGCCAGCAGAGGACACCCAGAAAGCTATGGCTACACCTTC. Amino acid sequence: CASRGHPESYGYTF.

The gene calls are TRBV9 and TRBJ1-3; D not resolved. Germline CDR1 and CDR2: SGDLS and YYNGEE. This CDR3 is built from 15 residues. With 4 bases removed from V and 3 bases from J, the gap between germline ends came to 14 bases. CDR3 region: CASSRQGSSGNTIYF. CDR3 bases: TGTGCCAGCAGCCGGCAAGGGTCCAGTGGAAACACCATATATTTT.

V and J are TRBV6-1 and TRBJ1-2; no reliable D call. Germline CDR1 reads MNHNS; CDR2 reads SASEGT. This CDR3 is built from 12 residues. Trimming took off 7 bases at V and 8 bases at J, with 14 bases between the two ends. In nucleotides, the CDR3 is TGTGCCAGCATGCGGACTCGCGACGGCTACACCTTC. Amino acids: CASMRTRDGYTF.

This CDR3 reads CASSRDPGHNQPQHF. As DNA, the CDR3 is TGTGCCAGTAGTCGGGACCCGGGGCACAATCAGCCCCAGCATTTT. The rearrangement uses TRBV19 and TRBJ1-5, with a tentative D call TRBD1 (5 bases). The CDR3 contains 15 residues. CDR1 and CDR2 from the germline V gene are LNHDA and SQIVND (reference sequence). V lost 5 bases to trimming and J lost 3 bases, with 14 bases between them.